Listed below are T cell receptor beta chains from one sample, sequenced in a study of neurological immune-mediated disorders. A single record per CDR3 protein comes from TCRdb applying MiXCR to the 5' RACE reads. The sample has about 50,000 distinct CDR3 sequences, roughly 3.2% seen once. Sequencing input: PBMCs. Receptor source: a woman aged 50 to 60 with multiple sclerosis. Each CDR3 is given with its conserved first and last residue. D genes are given only for firm matches. Expanded clones get a size class; other rows say once, few or many, or leave the size out.

v_call	clone_size	d_call	j_call	cdr3_nt	cdr3_aa
TRBV15	many	TRBD1	TRBJ1-5	TGTGCCACCAGCAGAGATTCTAATACAGGGGCCGGCAATCAGCCCCAGCATTTT	CATSRDSNTGAGNQPQHF
TRBV20-1	many	TRBD2	TRBJ2-7	TGCAGTGCTAGGGGGAGGGCCTACGAGCAGTACTTC	CSARGRAYEQYF
TRBV2	few	-	TRBJ1-2	TGTGCCAGCAGCATTAGGACAGTCGGCCAATATGGCTACACCTTC	CASSIRTVGQYGYTF
TRBV5-1	many	-	TRBJ2-5	TGCGCCAGCAGCCCGACCGGGACGGTTGGGCAAGAGACCCAGTACTTC	CASSPTGTVGQETQYF
TRBV3-1	many	-	TRBJ2-3	TGTGCCAGCAGCCAAGATCCGGCAAGAGAAGATACGCAGTATTTT	CASSQDPAREDTQYF
TRBV20-1	-	-	TRBJ2-3	TGCAGTGCTAGAGATCTGGACCAGGGCACAGATACGCAGTATTTT	CSARDLDQGTDTQYF
TRBV9	many	-	TRBJ2-2	TGTGCCAGCAGCGTAGACAGCCTGTGGCCCGGGGAGCTGTTTTTT	CASSVDSLWPGELFF
TRBV11-2	many	-	TRBJ1-1	TGTGCCAGCAGCTTTGATTTGGGCACTGAAGCTTTCTTT	CASSFDLGTEAFF
TRBV12-3/TRBV12-4	many	-	TRBJ2-3	TGTGCCAGCAGTCCGGCGGCAGATACGCAGTATTTT	CASSPAADTQYF
TRBV7-9	many	-	TRBJ2-1	TGTGCCAGCAGCTTTATGGAGAGACGGTGGGAGCAGTTCTTC	CASSFMERRWEQFF
TRBV12-3/TRBV12-4	many	-	TRBJ1-3	TGTGCCAGCACCCCCGAGGGAGCTGGAAACACCATATATTTT	CASTPEGAGNTIYF
TRBV10-2	many	-	TRBJ1-2	TGCGCCAGCAGGGCTACCCTAGAATATGGCTACACCTTC	CASRATLEYGYTF
TRBV18	many	-	TRBJ2-1	TGTGCCAGCTCACCGGAGCTTACGTTGCTCAATGAGCAGTTCTTC	CASSPELTLLNEQFF
TRBV29-1	many	TRBD2	TRBJ2-2	TGCAGCGTAAGAAGGTTCGGTACCCGCGGGAGCACCGGGGAGCTGTTTTTT	CSVRRFGTRGSTGELFF
TRBV2	few	TRBD1	TRBJ2-5	TGTGCCAGCAGGGGACAGCTCCAAGAGACCCAGTACTTC	CASRGQLQETQYF
TRBV9	many	-	TRBJ2-3	TGTGCCAGCAGCGTAGGAGGAAGCACAGATACGCAGTATTTT	CASSVGGSTDTQYF
TRBV7-2	many	TRBD1	TRBJ2-4	TGTGCCAGCAGCTTAGGTGGGACAGGGGGTCCAAAAAACATTCAGTACTTC	CASSLGGTGGPKNIQYF
TRBV5-8	many	-	TRBJ1-1	TGTGCCAGCAGGAGGTGGGGAGGGGGCACTGAAGCTTTCTTT	CASRRWGGGTEAFF
TRBV12-3/TRBV12-4	many	TRBD2	TRBJ2-1	TGTGCCAGCTTCGGGTTCTTGGGACTAGTCAGTCTCAATGAGCAGTTCTTC	CASFGFLGLVSLNEQFF
TRBV18	many	-	TRBJ2-2	TGTGCCAGCTCACCGGGCGGGACCGGGGAGCTGTTTTTT	CASSPGGTGELFF
TRBV7-9	many	-	TRBJ2-6	TGTGCCAGCAGCGCCGCGGGGGCCGCCTACTCTGGGGCCAACGTCCTGACTTTC	CASSAAGAAYSGANVLTF
TRBV20-1	many	TRBD2	TRBJ2-7	TGCAGTGCTAGAGATCGAGTTAGCGGGAGGCATCCTTCCTACGAGCAGTACTTC	CSARDRVSGRHPSYEQYF
TRBV5-6	many	-	TRBJ1-2	TGTGCCAGCAGCTCTCCGCGGGTTGGCTACACCTTC	CASSSPRVGYTF
TRBV7-9	medium-sized	TRBD1	TRBJ2-3	TGTGCCAGCAGCACATTACAGGGGTTTAGCACAGATACGCAGTATTTT	CASSTLQGFSTDTQYF
TRBV5-1	many	-	TRBJ2-2	TGCGCCAGCAGCTTGGGGGCAGGCCCCTCGACCGGGGAGCTGTTTTTT	CASSLGAGPSTGELFF
TRBV20-1	many	-	TRBJ2-7	TGCAGTGCACTAGCCCCCGGGGCAGGCTCCTACGAGCAGTACTTC	CSALAPGAGSYEQYF
TRBV5-5	many	-	TRBJ1-1	TGTGCCAGCAGCTTGGTCCCCGGACGGATGAACACTGAAGCTTTCTTT	CASSLVPGRMNTEAFF
TRBV18	many	-	TRBJ1-1	TGTGCCAGCTCACCACCGTCCGGGGGCCCGGGAGGGACTGAAGCTTTCTTT	CASSPPSGGPGGTEAFF
TRBV20-1	many	TRBD2	TRBJ2-5	TGCAGTGCTACCCGCGTAGCGGGGGGGCCGAAGACCCAGTACTTC	CSATRVAGGPKTQYF
TRBV7-2	many	TRBD2	TRBJ2-1	TGTGCCAGCAGCCGCCGGGGGGGCCTAAAGAATGAGCAGTTCTTC	CASSRRGGLKNEQFF
TRBV5-1	many	TRBD1	TRBJ2-2	TGCGCCAGCAGCTCAGGACAGGGGGCTGCCGGGGAGCTGTTTTTT	CASSSGQGAAGELFF
TRBV5-1	many	-	TRBJ1-4	TGCGCCAGCAGCTTGTTTTGGAATGAAAAACTGTTTTTT	CASSLFWNEKLFF
TRBV6-5	many	-	TRBJ2-7	TGTGCCAGCAGCCAAAACCCCTACGAGCAGTACTTC	CASSQNPYEQYF
TRBV2	many	-	TRBJ2-2	TGTGCCAGCAGTGAAACTGGGGGGCGCAGGGGCACCGGGGAGCTGTTTTTT	CASSETGGRRGTGELFF
TRBV1	many	-	TRBJ2-1	TGCACCAGCAGCCAAGCAAGTCAGGGGACTTCGCCCTACAATGAGCAGTTCTTC	CTSSQASQGTSPYNEQFF
TRBV20-1	many	-	TRBJ1-1	TGCAGTGCTAGAGATCCGGCAGGCCGGAACACTGAAGCTTTCTTT	CSARDPAGRNTEAFF
TRBV15	many	-	TRBJ1-1	TGTGCCACCAGCAACAACAGGGTCACTGAAGCTTTCTTT	CATSNNRVTEAFF
TRBV11-3	many	TRBD2	TRBJ2-5	TGTGCCAGCAGCTTAGGCGTCGGACTAGGGATGCGAGAGACCCAGTACTTC	CASSLGVGLGMRETQYF
TRBV7-2	many	TRBD2	TRBJ2-7	TGTGCCAGCAGCTCAACCCTAGCGGGAGGGCTCGGCGAGCAGTACTTC	CASSSTLAGGLGEQYF
TRBV7-9	many	-	TRBJ1-4	TGTGCCAGCAGCCCCGCCTGGGCGGCCCATGAAAAACTGTTTTTT	CASSPAWAAHEKLFF
TRBV7-2	many	TRBD1	TRBJ2-7	TGTGCCAGCAGCGTAGGACAGGGTCCCTACGAGCAGTACTTC	CASSVGQGPYEQYF
TRBV5-1	many	TRBD2	TRBJ2-5	TGCGCCAGCAGCCTGGGACTAGCGGGGGACCCGTACCAAGAGACCCAGTACTTC	CASSLGLAGDPYQETQYF
TRBV20-1	many	TRBD1	TRBJ2-5	TGCAGTGCTAGAAAAAGCGGACAGGGCGGGGAGACCCAGTACTTC	CSARKSGQGGETQYF
TRBV20-1	-	TRBD2	TRBJ2-3	TGCAGTGCTAGGATAAGAGCTAGCGGGGTACACACAGATACGCAGTATTTT	CSARIRASGVHTDTQYF
TRBV3-1	many	-	TRBJ1-1	TGTGCCAGCAGCCAAGGAAAAGGAGCTTTCTTT	CASSQGKGAFF
TRBV10-3	many	-	TRBJ2-4	TGTGCCATCAGTGAAGGACTCGATTTAGGCATTCAGTACTTC	CAISEGLDLGIQYF